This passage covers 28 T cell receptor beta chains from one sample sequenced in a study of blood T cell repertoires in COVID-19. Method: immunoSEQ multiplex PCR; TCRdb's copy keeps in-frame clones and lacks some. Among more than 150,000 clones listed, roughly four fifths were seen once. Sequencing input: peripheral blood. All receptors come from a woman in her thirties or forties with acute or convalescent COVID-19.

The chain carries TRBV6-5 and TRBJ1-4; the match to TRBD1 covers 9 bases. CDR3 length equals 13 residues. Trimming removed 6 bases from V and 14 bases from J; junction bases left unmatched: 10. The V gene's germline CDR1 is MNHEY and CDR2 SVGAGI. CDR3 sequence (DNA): TGTGCCAGCAGGAGGACAGGGGATCACAAGCTGTTTTTT. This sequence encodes CASRRTGDHKLFF.

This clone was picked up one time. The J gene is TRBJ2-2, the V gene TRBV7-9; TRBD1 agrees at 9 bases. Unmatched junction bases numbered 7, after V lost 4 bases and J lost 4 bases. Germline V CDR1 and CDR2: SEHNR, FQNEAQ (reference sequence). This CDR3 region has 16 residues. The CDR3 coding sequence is TGTGCCAGCAGCTCCCGGACAGGGGATCCCACCGGGGAGCTGTTTTTT. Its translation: CASSSRTGDPTGELFF. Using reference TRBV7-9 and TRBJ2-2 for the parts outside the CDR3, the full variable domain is DTGVSQNPRHKITKRGQNVTFRCDPISEHNRLYWYRQTLGQGPEFLTYFQNEAQLEKSRLLSDRFSAERPKGSFSTLEIQRTEQGDSAMYLCASSSRTGDPTGELFFGEGSRLTVL.

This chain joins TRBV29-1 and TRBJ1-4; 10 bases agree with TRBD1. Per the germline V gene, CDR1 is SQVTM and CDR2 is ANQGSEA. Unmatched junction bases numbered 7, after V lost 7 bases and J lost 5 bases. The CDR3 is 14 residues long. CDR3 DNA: TGCAGCGCTGACCCGGGACAGGGGAATGAAAAACTGTTTTTT. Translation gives CSADPGQGNEKLFF.

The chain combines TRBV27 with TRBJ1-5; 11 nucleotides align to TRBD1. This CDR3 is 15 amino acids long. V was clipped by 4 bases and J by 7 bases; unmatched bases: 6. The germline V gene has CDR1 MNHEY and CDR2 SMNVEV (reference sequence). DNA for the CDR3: TGTGCCAGCAGTTCAGGACAGGGGGCAGGACAGCCCCAGCATTTT. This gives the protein CASSSGQGAGQPQHF.

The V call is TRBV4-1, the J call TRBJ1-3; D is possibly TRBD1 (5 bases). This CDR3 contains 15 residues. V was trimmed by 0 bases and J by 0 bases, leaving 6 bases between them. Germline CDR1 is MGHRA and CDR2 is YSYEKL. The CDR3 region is CASSQDQGSGNTIYF. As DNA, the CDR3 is TGCGCCAGCAGCCAAGACCAGGGCTCTGGAAACACCATATATTTT.

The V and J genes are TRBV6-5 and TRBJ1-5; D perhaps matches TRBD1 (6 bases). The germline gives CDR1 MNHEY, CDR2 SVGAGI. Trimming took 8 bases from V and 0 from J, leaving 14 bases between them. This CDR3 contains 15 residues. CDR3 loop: CASARTAYSNQPQHF. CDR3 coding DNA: TGTGCCAGCGCCCGGACAGCTTATAGCAATCAGCCCCAGCATTTT.

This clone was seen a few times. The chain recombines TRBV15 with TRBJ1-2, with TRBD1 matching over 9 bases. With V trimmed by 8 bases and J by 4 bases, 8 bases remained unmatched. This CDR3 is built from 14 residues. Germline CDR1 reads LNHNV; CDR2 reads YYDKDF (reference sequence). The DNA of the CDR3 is TGTGCCACCCGAACGGGGACAGGGACCTATGGCTACACCTTC. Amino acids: CATRTGTGTYGYTF. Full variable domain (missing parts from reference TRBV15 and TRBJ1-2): DAMVIQNPRYQVTQFGKPVTLSCSQTLNHNVMYWYQQKSSQAPKLLFHYYDKDFNNEADTPDNFQSRRPNTSFCFLDIRSPGLGDTAMYLCATRTGTGTYGYTFGSGTRLTVV.

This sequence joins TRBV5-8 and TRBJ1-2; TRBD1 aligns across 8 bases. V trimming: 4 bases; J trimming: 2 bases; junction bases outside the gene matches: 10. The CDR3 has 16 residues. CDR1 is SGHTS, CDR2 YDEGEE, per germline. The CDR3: CASSHYPDRVNYGYTF. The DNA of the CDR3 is TGTGCCAGCAGCCACTACCCGGACAGGGTAAACTATGGCTACACCTTC.

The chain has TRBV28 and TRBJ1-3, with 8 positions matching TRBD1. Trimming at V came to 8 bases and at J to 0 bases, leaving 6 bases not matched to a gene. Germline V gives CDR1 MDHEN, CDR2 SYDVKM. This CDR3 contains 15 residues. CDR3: CASRDRKGSGNTIYF. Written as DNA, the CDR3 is TGTGCCAGCCGGGACAGGAAAGGCTCTGGAAACACCATATATTTT.

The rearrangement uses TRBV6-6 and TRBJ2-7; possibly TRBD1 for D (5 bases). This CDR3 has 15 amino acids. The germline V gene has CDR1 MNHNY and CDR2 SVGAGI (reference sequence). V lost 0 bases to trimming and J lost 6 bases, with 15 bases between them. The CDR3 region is CASSYSTAGWSEQYF. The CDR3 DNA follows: TGTGCCAGCAGTTACTCGACGGCAGGGTGGAGCGAGCAGTACTTC.

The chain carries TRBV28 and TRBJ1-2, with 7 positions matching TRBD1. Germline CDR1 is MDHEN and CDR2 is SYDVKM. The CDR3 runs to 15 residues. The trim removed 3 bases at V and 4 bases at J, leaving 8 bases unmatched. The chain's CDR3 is CASSLPGTVAYGYTF. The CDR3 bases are TGTGCCAGCAGTTTGCCCGGGACAGTCGCCTATGGCTACACCTTC.

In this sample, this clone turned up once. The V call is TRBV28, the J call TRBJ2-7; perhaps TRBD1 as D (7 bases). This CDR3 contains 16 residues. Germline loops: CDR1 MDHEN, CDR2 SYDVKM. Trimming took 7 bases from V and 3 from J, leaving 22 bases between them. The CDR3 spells CASTTSGGQGRYEQYF. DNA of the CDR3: TGTGCCAGCACCACATCAGGGGGGCAGGGCCGCTACGAGCAGTACTTC.

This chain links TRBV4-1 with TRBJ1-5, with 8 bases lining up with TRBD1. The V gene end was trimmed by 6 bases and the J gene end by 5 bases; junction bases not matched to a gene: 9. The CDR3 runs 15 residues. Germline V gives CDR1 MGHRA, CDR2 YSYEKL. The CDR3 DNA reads TGCGCCAGCAGACTTGAGGACAGGGCTGATCAGCCCCAGCATTTT. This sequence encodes CASRLEDRADQPQHF.

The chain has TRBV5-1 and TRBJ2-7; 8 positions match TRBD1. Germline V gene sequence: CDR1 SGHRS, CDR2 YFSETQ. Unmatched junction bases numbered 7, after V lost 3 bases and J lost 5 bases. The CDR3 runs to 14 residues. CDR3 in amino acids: CASSWRQGSHEQYF. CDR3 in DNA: TGCGCCAGCAGCTGGAGACAGGGGTCCCACGAGCAGTACTTC.

The CDR3 region is CASSETGNGYTF. The CDR3 coding sequence is TGTGCCAGCAGCGAGACAGGGAATGGCTACACCTTC. The chain has TRBV12-3 or TRBV12-4 and TRBJ1-2; 7 nucleotides align to TRBD1. V lost 6 bases and J lost 6; bases outside the gene matches: 4. This CDR3 is 12 amino acids long.

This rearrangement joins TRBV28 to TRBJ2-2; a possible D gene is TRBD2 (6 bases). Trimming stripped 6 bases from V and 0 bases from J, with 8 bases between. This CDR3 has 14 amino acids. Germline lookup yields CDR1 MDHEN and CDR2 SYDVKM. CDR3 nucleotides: TGTGCCAGCAGCTCGGGGGCGAACACCGGGGAGCTGTTTTTT. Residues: CASSSGANTGELFF.

The CDR3 protein is CASSFDRQNTEAFF. The CDR3 DNA reads TGTGCCAGCAGTTTTGACAGGCAGAACACTGAAGCTTTCTTT. This sequence joins TRBV7-2 and TRBJ1-1, with D possibly TRBD1 on 6 matching bases. Germline assignment: CDR1 SGHTA and CDR2 FQGNSA. This CDR3 comprises 14 residues. V was clipped by 6 bases and J by 1 base, with 12 bases between them.

The CDR3 sequence: CASSQGLQETQYF. The CDR3, as DNA: TGTGCCAGCAGCCAGGGATTGCAGGAGACCCAGTACTTC. The gene calls are TRBV9 and TRBJ2-5; tentatively, D is TRBD1 (5 bases). The CDR3 totals 13 residues. Germline V CDR1 and CDR2: SGDLS, YYNGEE. V was clipped by 4 bases and J by 5 bases, with 12 bases between them.

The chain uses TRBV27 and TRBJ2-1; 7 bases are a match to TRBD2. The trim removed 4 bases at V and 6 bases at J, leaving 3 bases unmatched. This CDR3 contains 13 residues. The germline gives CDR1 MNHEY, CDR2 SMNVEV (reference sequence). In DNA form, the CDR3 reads TGTGCCAGCAGTTCAGCGGGACTCAATGAGCAGTTCTTC. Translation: CASSSAGLNEQFF.

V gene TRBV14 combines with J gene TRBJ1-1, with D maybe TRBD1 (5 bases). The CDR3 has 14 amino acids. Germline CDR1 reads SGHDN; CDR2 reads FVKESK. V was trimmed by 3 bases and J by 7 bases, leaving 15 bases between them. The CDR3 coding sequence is TGTGCCAGCAGCCATCTTGCTCGGGGGGATGAAGCTTTCTTT. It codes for CASSHLARGDEAFF.

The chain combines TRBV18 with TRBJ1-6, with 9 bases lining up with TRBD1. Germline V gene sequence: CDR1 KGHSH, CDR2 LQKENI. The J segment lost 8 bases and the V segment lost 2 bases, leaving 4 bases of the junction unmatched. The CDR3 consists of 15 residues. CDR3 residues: CASSPETGGYSPLHF. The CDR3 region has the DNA TGTGCCAGCTCACCAGAAACAGGGGGCTATTCACCCCTCCACTTT.

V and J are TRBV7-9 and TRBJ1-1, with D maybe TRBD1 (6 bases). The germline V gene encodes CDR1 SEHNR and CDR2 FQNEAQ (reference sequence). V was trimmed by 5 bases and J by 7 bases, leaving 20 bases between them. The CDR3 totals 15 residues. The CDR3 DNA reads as TGTGCCAGCAGCCACTGGGGGCAGGGCTCCATTGAAGCTTTCTTT. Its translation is CASSHWGQGSIEAFF. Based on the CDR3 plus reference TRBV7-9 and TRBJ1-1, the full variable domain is DTGVSQNPRHKITKRGQNVTFRCDPISEHNRLYWYRQTLGQGPEFLTYFQNEAQLEKSRLLSDRFSAERPKGSFSTLEIQRTEQGDSAMYLCASSHWGQGSIEAFFGQGTRLTVV.

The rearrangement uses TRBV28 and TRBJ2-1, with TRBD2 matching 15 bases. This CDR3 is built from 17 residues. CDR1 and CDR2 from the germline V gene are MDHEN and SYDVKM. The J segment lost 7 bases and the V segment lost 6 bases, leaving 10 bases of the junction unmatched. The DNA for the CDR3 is TGTGCCAGCAGCCTGCCGGGACTAGCGGGGGGAAAAAATGAGCAGTTCTTC. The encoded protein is CASSLPGLAGGKNEQFF.

CDR3 coding DNA: TGTGCCAGTAGTAATATCGGACAGAGCTACTACGAGCAGTACTTC. It yields the protein CASSNIGQSYYEQYF. The chain uses TRBV19 and TRBJ2-7, with D maybe TRBD1 (6 bases). V lost 4 bases, J lost 3 bases, and 16 bases lay in between. Germline CDR1 LNHDA, CDR2 SQIVND (reference sequence). The CDR3 covers 15 residues.

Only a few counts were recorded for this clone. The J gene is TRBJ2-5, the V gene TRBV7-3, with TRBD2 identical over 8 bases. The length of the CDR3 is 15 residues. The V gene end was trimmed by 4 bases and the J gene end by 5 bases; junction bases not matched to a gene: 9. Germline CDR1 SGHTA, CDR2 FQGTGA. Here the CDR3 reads CASSSASGPMETQYF. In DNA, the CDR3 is TGTGCCAGCAGCTCTGCTAGCGGGCCAATGGAGACCCAGTACTTC. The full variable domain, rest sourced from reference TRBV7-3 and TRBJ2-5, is GAGVSQTPSNKVTEKGKYVELRCDPISGHTALYWYRQSLGQGPEFLIYFQGTGAADDSGLPNDRFFAVRPEGSVSTLKIQRTERGDSAVYLCASSSASGPMETQYFGPGTRLLVL.

This CDR3 reads CASSQVQGADTQYF. CDR3 DNA sequence: TGTGCCAGCAGCCAAGTCCAGGGCGCAGATACGCAGTATTTT. This chain connects TRBV4-2 to TRBJ2-3; maybe TRBD1 (5 bases). Trimming shortened V by 1 base and J by 4 bases, and 9 bases separated the two germline ends. This CDR3 contains 14 residues. The germline gives CDR1 LGHNA, CDR2 YNFKEQ.

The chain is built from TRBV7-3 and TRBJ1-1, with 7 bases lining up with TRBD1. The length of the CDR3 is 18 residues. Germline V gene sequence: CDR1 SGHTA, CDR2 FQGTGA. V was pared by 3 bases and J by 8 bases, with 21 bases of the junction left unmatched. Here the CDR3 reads CASSLRQGAPFEHLEAFF. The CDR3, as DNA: TGTGCCAGCAGCTTGCGACAGGGAGCCCCTTTTGAACACTTGGAAGCTTTCTTT.

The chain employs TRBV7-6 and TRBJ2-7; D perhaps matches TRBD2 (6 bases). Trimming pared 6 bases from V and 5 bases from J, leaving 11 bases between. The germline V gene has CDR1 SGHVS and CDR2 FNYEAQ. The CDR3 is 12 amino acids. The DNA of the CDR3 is TGTGCCAGCAGTTTGGCGGGGCACGAGCAGTACTTC. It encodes CASSLAGHEQYF.